This T cell receptor beta chain was observed in a study of shared clonotypes between healthy human individuals. Study-wide background: A couple of women and a few men aged 18 to 49 made up the donors.

Comments on this clone: Its antigen is not identified.

All the donors were Caucasian adults who lived in Nashville, Tennessee. Notes on the study in general: Rarefaction demonstrated incomplete sorted-subset sequencing despite large depth.

Method: immunoSEQ multiplex PCR; TCRdb's copy keeps in-frame clones and lacks some. The sample records roughly 1.4 million clones, 97% to 99% being singletons. The sequenced sample consisted of naive CD4+ T cells sorted from blood. As to subset: CD45RA+ positively selected. The source is a young man in good health.

The CDR3 loop is CRLAQDYEQYF. CDR3 bases: TGCAGACTAGCGCAAGACTACGAGCAGTACTTC. The chain employs TRBV20-1 and TRBJ2-7, with TRBD2 matching over 7 bases. Germline V gene data show CDR1 as DFQATT and CDR2 as SNEGSKA (reference sequence). The CDR3 totals 11 residues.